Listed below are T cell receptor beta chains from one sample, sequenced in a study of T-cell memory formation after mild COVID-19. A single record per CDR3 protein comes from TCRdb applying MiXCR to the 5' RACE reads. Of under 50,000 distinct CDR3 sequences listed, 27% are singletons. Specimen: PBMCs or a T cell subset sorted from them (not recorded which). Receptor source: a man aged 18 to 29 who had mild COVID-19 (a few samples of this study predate the infection). Cell type and time point are not known. The CDR3 runs from the conserved cysteine through the conserved F or W. D genes are given only for firm matches. Expanded clones are given a class, and other clones once, few, many or no size at all.

clone_size: once; j_call: TRBJ2-3; d_call: TRBD2; v_call: TRBV7-6; cdr3_nt: TGTGCCAGCAGCTTATGGGGGGGTGAAACAGATACGCAGTATTTT; cdr3_aa: CASSLWGGETDTQYF
clone_size: few; j_call: TRBJ1-1; d_call: -; v_call: TRBV20-1; cdr3_nt: TGCAGTGCTACAGGGGTCGGGGCAGAAGCTTTCTTT; cdr3_aa: CSATGVGAEAFF
clone_size: -; j_call: TRBJ2-1; d_call: -; v_call: TRBV11-2; cdr3_nt: TGTGCCAGCAGCTCTTCTAGTAAGCAGTTCTTC; cdr3_aa: CASSSSSKQFF
clone_size: -; j_call: TRBJ2-7; d_call: -; v_call: TRBV19; cdr3_nt: TGTGCCAGTAGTATGTTTTCTGAGGAACGGCCCCTAAGGAAACAGTACTTC; cdr3_aa: CASSMFSEERPLRKQYF
clone_size: -; j_call: TRBJ1-1; d_call: TRBD1; v_call: TRBV7-2; cdr3_nt: TGTGCCAGCAGCCTTACCGGGACAGGGAACACTGAAGCTTTCTTT; cdr3_aa: CASSLTGTGNTEAFF
clone_size: -; j_call: TRBJ2-5; d_call: -; v_call: TRBV12-5; cdr3_nt: TGTGCTAGTGGTTTGGGACAGTTACAAGAGACCCAGTACTTC; cdr3_aa: CASGLGQLQETQYF
clone_size: -; j_call: TRBJ2-1; d_call: -; v_call: TRBV5-1; cdr3_nt: TGCGCCAGCAGCTTGCCTTGGGCCCTCCTTTTCTACAATGAGCAGTTCTTC; cdr3_aa: CASSLPWALLFYNEQFF
clone_size: few; j_call: TRBJ2-2; d_call: -; v_call: TRBV25-1; cdr3_nt: TGTGCCAGCAGTAGGGGAAAGTCAATCGTAAACACCGGGGAGCTGTTTTTT; cdr3_aa: CASSRGKSIVNTGELFF
clone_size: -; j_call: TRBJ2-3; d_call: TRBD1; v_call: TRBV5-1; cdr3_nt: TGCGCCAGCAGGGGACAGGACACAGATACGCAGTATTTT; cdr3_aa: CASRGQDTDTQYF
clone_size: -; j_call: TRBJ2-1; d_call: -; v_call: TRBV4-2; cdr3_nt: TGTGCCAGCGGGGGCTATGAGCAGTTCTTC; cdr3_aa: CASGGYEQFF
clone_size: few; j_call: TRBJ1-5; d_call: -; v_call: TRBV5-1; cdr3_nt: TGCGCCAGCAGCTTAGTATCACCAAGCAATCAGCCCCAGCATTTT; cdr3_aa: CASSLVSPSNQPQHF
clone_size: -; j_call: TRBJ2-7; d_call: TRBD2; v_call: TRBV19; cdr3_nt: TGTGCCAGTAGTCTGGGACTAGCGAGTTACGAGCAGTACTTC; cdr3_aa: CASSLGLASYEQYF
clone_size: -; j_call: TRBJ1-2; d_call: -; v_call: TRBV11-2; cdr3_nt: TGTGCCAGCAGCTTGGGACCGCGAGGCTACACCTTC; cdr3_aa: CASSLGPRGYTF
clone_size: -; j_call: TRBJ2-3; d_call: -; v_call: TRBV7-3; cdr3_nt: TGTGCCAGCAGCACGGACTCTAGAGATACGCAGTATTTT; cdr3_aa: CASSTDSRDTQYF
clone_size: -; j_call: TRBJ2-1; d_call: TRBD2; v_call: TRBV9; cdr3_nt: TGTGCCAGCAGCGCGAAACTAGCGGGGGGGAACTACAATGAGCAGTTCTTC; cdr3_aa: CASSAKLAGGNYNEQFF
clone_size: few; j_call: TRBJ1-1; d_call: TRBD1; v_call: TRBV6-5; cdr3_nt: TGTGCCAGCAGCTATGGACAGGGCACTGAAGCTTTCTTT; cdr3_aa: CASSYGQGTEAFF
clone_size: -; j_call: TRBJ2-3; d_call: -; v_call: TRBV24-1; cdr3_nt: TGTGCCACCAGTGATTTGCAAGGTTCGGGCACAGATACGCAGTATTTT; cdr3_aa: CATSDLQGSGTDTQYF
clone_size: many; j_call: TRBJ2-3; d_call: TRBD2; v_call: TRBV6-4; cdr3_nt: TGTGCCAGCAGTGAGCGGGGGGGCACAGATACGCAGTATTTT; cdr3_aa: CASSERGGTDTQYF
clone_size: -; j_call: TRBJ2-2; d_call: -; v_call: TRBV7-3; cdr3_nt: TGTGCCAGCAGCTTAACTCGGAAACTAGTAGGCACCGGGGAGCTGTTTTTT; cdr3_aa: CASSLTRKLVGTGELFF
clone_size: once; j_call: TRBJ2-4; d_call: -; v_call: TRBV6-2/TRBV6-3; cdr3_nt: TGTGCCAGCAGTTACACAGGTCCAAAAAACATTCAGTACTTC; cdr3_aa: CASSYTGPKNIQYF
clone_size: few; j_call: TRBJ2-3; d_call: TRBD2; v_call: TRBV7-7; cdr3_nt: TGTGCCAGCAGCCCCCGGACTAGCGGGGGACTAGATACGCAGTATTTT; cdr3_aa: CASSPRTSGGLDTQYF
clone_size: -; j_call: TRBJ1-2; d_call: TRBD1; v_call: TRBV18; cdr3_nt: TGTGCCAGCTCACCCACGACCGGACAGGCAGGCAGAGGCTACACCTTC; cdr3_aa: CASSPTTGQAGRGYTF